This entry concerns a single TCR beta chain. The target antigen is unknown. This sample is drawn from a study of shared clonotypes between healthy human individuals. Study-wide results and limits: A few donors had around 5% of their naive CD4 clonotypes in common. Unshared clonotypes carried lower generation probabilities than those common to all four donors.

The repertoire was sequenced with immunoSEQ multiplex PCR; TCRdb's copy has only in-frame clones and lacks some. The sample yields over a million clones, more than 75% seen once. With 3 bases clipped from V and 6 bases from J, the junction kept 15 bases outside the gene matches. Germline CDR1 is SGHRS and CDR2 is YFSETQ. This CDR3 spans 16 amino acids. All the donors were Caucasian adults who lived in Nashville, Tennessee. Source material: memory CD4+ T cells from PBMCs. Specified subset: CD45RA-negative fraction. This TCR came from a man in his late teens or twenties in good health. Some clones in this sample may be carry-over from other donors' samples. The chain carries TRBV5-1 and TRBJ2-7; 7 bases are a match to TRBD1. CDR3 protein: CASSWTGGSSLTEQYF. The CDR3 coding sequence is TGCGCCAGCAGCTGGACAGGAGGTAGTTCCCTCACCGAGCAGTACTTC.